Each of the 13 T cell receptor beta chains below was sequenced from the same sample in a study of blood T cell repertoires in COVID-19. Clones were read by immunoSEQ multiplex PCR, and TCRdb kept only the in-frame ones, dropping some. The sample includes 150,000 to 200,000 clones, less than 90% of them seen just once. Material for sequencing was peripheral blood. These receptors were collected from a man in his 70s with active or convalescent COVID-19.

J is TRBJ2-3 and V is TRBV5-1; D is undetermined. The CDR3 is 11 amino acids. CDR1 is SGHRS, CDR2 YFSETQ, per germline. Trimming took 1 base from V and 6 from J, leaving 3 bases between them. The CDR3 loop reads CASSLLDTQYF. The DNA of the CDR3 is TGCGCCAGCAGCTTGCTTGATACGCAGTATTTT. The full variable domain, in which reference TRBV5-1 and TRBJ2-3 provide the parts outside the CDR3, is KAGVTQTPRYLIKTRGQQVTLSCSPISGHRSVSWYQQTPGQGLQFLFEYFSETQRNKGNFPGRFSGRQFSNSRSEMNVSTLELGDSALYLCASSLLDTQYFGPGTRLTVL.

The chain combines TRBV5-4 with TRBJ2-7, with 9 positions matching TRBD2. The CDR3 totals 15 residues. The ends lost 4 bases at V and 2 bases at J; junction bases unmatched: 7. Germline V lookup: CDR1 SGHNT, CDR2 YYREEE (reference sequence). CDR3 sequence reads: CASSHSGGVAYEQYF. In nucleotides, the CDR3 is TGTGCCAGCAGCCATAGCGGGGGTGTCGCCTACGAGCAGTACTTC.

J is TRBJ2-7 and V is TRBV7-9; no firm D call. The germline V gene has CDR1 SEHNR and CDR2 FQNEAQ (reference sequence). The V end lost 5 bases, the J end lost 2 bases, and 13 bases lay between the germline ends. This CDR3 region has 14 residues. CDR3 nucleotides: TGTGCCAGCAGCCTACAGCAAATCCCCTACGAGCAGTACTTC. Translated: CASSLQQIPYEQYF.

The chain employs TRBV2 and TRBJ1-2; 9 bases are a match to TRBD1. Trimming cost V 6 bases and J 3 bases; bases outside gene matches: 8. Germline CDR1 reads SNHLY; CDR2 reads FYNNEI. CDR3 length equals 15 residues. The DNA of the CDR3 is TGTGCCAGCAGGGGAAACAGGGGGCTCGACTATGGCTACACCTTC. It translates to CASRGNRGLDYGYTF.

J is TRBJ2-6 and V is TRBV5-1, with D hard to call. The CDR3 has 15 amino acids. In germline, CDR1 is SGHRS, CDR2 YFSETQ. V dropped 3 bases and J dropped 0 bases, with 7 bases sitting between them. The CDR3 loop reads CASSSGSSGANVLTF. In DNA form, the CDR3 reads TGCGCCAGCAGCTCGGGTAGCTCTGGGGCCAACGTCCTGACTTTC.

The V and J genes are TRBV6-5 and TRBJ2-1; TRBD2 agrees at 9 bases. Germline V gene lookup returns CDR1 MNHEY and CDR2 SVGAGI. The CDR3 has 14 residues. The V segment lost 3 bases and the J segment 9 bases; nucleotides outside the gene matches: 6. The CDR3 DNA is TGTGCCAGCAGTTATGGTCTAGCGGGGAGTGAGCAGTTCTTC. Translating gives CASSYGLAGSEQFF.

The V and J genes are TRBV2 and TRBJ2-5; 7 nucleotides match TRBD1. This CDR3 region has 13 residues. In germline, CDR1 is SNHLY, CDR2 FYNNEI. The junction had 6 bases not matched to a gene; V was cut back by 11 bases and J by 0 bases. CDR3 bases: TGTGCCGGAGTACAGGGGAACCAAGAGACCCAGTACTTC. Protein sequence: CAGVQGNQETQYF.

The V gene is TRBV5-4, the J gene TRBJ1-2; 9 bases are a match to TRBD1. The V and J ends lost 3 bases and 3 bases, in that order; junction bases with no gene match: 9. Germline CDR1 and CDR2: SGHNT and YYREEE (reference sequence). The CDR3 extends over 16 amino acids. The CDR3 reads CASSYPPGQGDYGYTF. The CDR3 region has the DNA TGTGCCAGCAGCTACCCCCCGGGACAGGGTGACTATGGCTACACCTTC.

CDR3 coding DNA: TGTGCCAGCAGCCTCCCGGCGGGAAAGGGCTACACCTTC. Translated, it gives CASSLPAGKGYTF. The chain recombines TRBV7-9 with TRBJ1-2; D is unclear. CDR1 SEHNR and CDR2 FQNEAQ come from the germline V gene (reference sequence). This CDR3 is built from 13 residues. Trimming stripped 5 bases from V and 8 bases from J, with 15 bases between.

This clone appeared once. J is TRBJ1-5 and V is TRBV18; D uncertain. V was shortened by 5 bases and J by 6 bases, with 11 bases between the two germline ends. The germline CDR1 and CDR2 sequences are KGHSH and LQKENI. CDR3 size: 13 residues. CDR3 DNA sequence: TGTGCCAGCTCAGGGGTTGAGGGTCAGCCCCAGCATTTT. Encoded protein: CASSGVEGQPQHF.

The V and J genes are TRBV28 and TRBJ1-6; 7 positions match TRBD1. The length of the CDR3 is 16 residues. CDR1 and CDR2 (germline): MDHEN, SYDVKM. The junction had 8 bases not matched to a gene; V was cut back by 2 bases and J by 7 bases. CDR3 nucleotide sequence: TGTGCCAGCAGTTTAGGTGGGACAGCAAAGAATTCACCCCTCCACTTT. The encoded protein is CASSLGGTAKNSPLHF.

The V gene is TRBV30, the J gene TRBJ2-5; 9 bases map to TRBD2. V lost 2 bases to trimming and J lost 5 bases; unmatched junction nucleotides: 6. The CDR3 is made up of 14 amino acids. CDR1 and CDR2 from the germline V gene are GTSNPN and SVGIG (reference sequence). The CDR3 is CAWSLAGVWETQYF. CDR3 bases: TGTGCCTGGAGTTTAGCGGGAGTGTGGGAGACCCAGTACTTC.

The V and J genes are TRBV25-1 and TRBJ1-2; no reliable D call. The CDR3 is made up of 13 amino acids. V was clipped by 5 bases and J by 7 bases, with 14 bases between them. Germline CDR1 MGHDK, CDR2 SYGVNS. In nucleotides, the CDR3 is TGTGCCAGCAGTCCCACCGGCGGGGTTGGCTACACCTTC. Amino acid sequence: CASSPTGGVGYTF.